Detailed here is one T cell receptor beta chain. The target antigen is unknown. Clones were read by immunoSEQ multiplex PCR, and TCRdb kept only the in-frame ones, dropping some. The sample holds more than 95,000 clones; more than 80% are singletons and the top ten take roughly 4.4%. The data were obtained in a study of T cell responses to AZD1222 COVID-19 vaccine. CDR1 is GTSNPN, CDR2 SVGIG, per germline (reference sequence). CDR3 length equals 13 residues. V shed 2 bases and J shed 8 bases, with 15 bases lying between them. The study's findings and limits: An increase in Spike-specific TCR breadth and depth was observed after two AZD1222 doses. Among those given AZD1222, only 6 or 7 were seropositive at baseline. Donor demographics were predominantly white British with a female majority; clonal diversity may be underestimated.

The chain joins TRBV30 to TRBJ1-1; D remains ambiguous. The clonotype comes from an adult who received the AZD1222 COVID-19 vaccine. The specimen was peripheral blood, collected 28 days after the second AZD1222 dose. The CDR3 protein is CAWSHIRAAEAFF. The DNA of the CDR3 is TGTGCCTGGAGTCACATCCGGGCGGCAGAAGCTTTCTTT.